These 18 T cell receptor beta chains originate from one sample sequenced in a study of blood T cell repertoires in COVID-19. Repertoires were generated with immunoSEQ multiplex PCR, while TCRdb's copy carries only in-frame clones and drops some. The profile covers about 100,000 clones, with around 81% appearing a single time and around an eighth taken by the ten largest. Sequencing was performed on peripheral blood. These receptors were collected from a man aged 45 to 65 with active or convalescent COVID-19.

V and J are TRBV10-2 and TRBJ2-4; D gene ambiguous. Germline V gene sequence: CDR1 WSHSY, CDR2 SAAADI. The CDR3 is made up of 12 amino acids. Trimming removed 8 bases from V and 1 base from J, with 6 bases in between. The CDR3 spells CASLVAKNIQYF. DNA of the CDR3: TGCGCCAGCTTAGTGGCCAAAAACATTCAGTACTTC.

The rearrangement links TRBV30 to TRBJ2-2, with D tentatively TRBD2 (6 bases). Germline CDR1 is GTSNPN and CDR2 is SVGIG (reference sequence). The CDR3 is made up of 13 amino acids. V was trimmed by 0 bases and J by 6 bases, leaving 8 bases between them. The CDR3 loop reads CAWSVGGAGELFF. The CDR3 nucleotides are TGTGCCTGGAGTGTTGGCGGGGCCGGGGAGCTGTTTTTT.

V gene TRBV5-4 combines with J gene TRBJ1-1; 9 positions match TRBD1. There are 13 residues in the CDR3. The V gene end was trimmed by 4 bases and the J gene end by 3 bases; junction bases not matched to a gene: 1. Germline V gives CDR1 SGHNT, CDR2 YYREEE (reference sequence). The CDR3 protein is CASSGDRDTEAFF. The CDR3, as DNA: TGTGCCAGCAGCGGGGACAGGGACACTGAAGCTTTCTTT.

The J gene is TRBJ1-5, the V gene TRBV24-1, with D possibly being TRBD1 (6 bases). Between the trimmed V and J ends, which lost 3 bases and 7 bases, there was a span of 12 bases. This CDR3 has 14 residues. The germline gives CDR1 KGHDR, CDR2 SFDVKD. The DNA of the CDR3 is TGTGCCACCAGTGATGAAGGGGGTACGCAGCCCCAGCATTTT. This sequence encodes CATSDEGGTQPQHF.

The rearrangement joins TRBV5-6 to TRBJ2-1, with TRBD2 matching over 7 bases. This CDR3 spans 19 amino acids. Per the germline V gene, CDR1 is SGHDT and CDR2 is YYEEEE. The ends lost 4 bases at V and 0 bases at J; junction bases unmatched: 16. The CDR3 DNA reads as TGTGCCAGCAGCCCCCAAAGGGACCTAGCGGATCCCTCCTACAATGAGCAGTTCTTC. It is translated as CASSPQRDLADPSYNEQFF.

The rearrangement uses TRBV5-1 and TRBJ2-3, with D perhaps matching TRBD1 (6 bases). V lost 0 bases and J lost 1, with 9 bases in between. CDR1 is SGHRS, CDR2 YFSETQ, per germline. The CDR3 length is 15 residues. CDR3: CASSLGQDGTDTQYF. The CDR3 coding sequence is TGCGCCAGCAGCTTGGGACAGGACGGCACAGATACGCAGTATTTT.

The chain is built from TRBV28 and TRBJ2-3; D is uncertain. Germline V CDR1 and CDR2: MDHEN, SYDVKM. Trimming stripped 2 bases from V and 0 bases from J, with 6 bases between. This CDR3 has 14 amino acids. CDR3 bases: TGTGCCAGCAGTTTAGGCTGGAGCACAGATACGCAGTATTTT. This encodes CASSLGWSTDTQYF. The full variable domain, completed using reference TRBV28 and TRBJ2-3, is DVKVTQSSRYLVKRTGEKVFLECVQDMDHENMFWYRQDPGLGLRLIYFSYDVKMKEKGDIPEGYSVSREKKERFSLILESASTNQTSMYLCASSLGWSTDTQYFGPGTRLTVL.

The chain employs TRBV4-1 and TRBJ2-5, with TRBD2 matching over 13 bases. CDR1 MGHRA and CDR2 YSYEKL come from the germline V gene. J lost 4 bases, V lost 1 base, and 6 bases had no gene match. There are 17 residues in the CDR3. This chain's CDR3 is CASSQGTSGSIGETQYF. In DNA, the CDR3 is TGCGCCAGCAGCCAAGGGACTAGCGGGAGTATAGGAGAGACCCAGTACTTC.

The J gene is TRBJ2-7, the V gene TRBV4-1; TRBD1 might be the D (6 bases). Per the germline V gene, CDR1 is MGHRA and CDR2 is YSYEKL. Trimming took off 4 bases at V and 3 bases at J, with 19 bases between the two ends. The CDR3 has 16 residues. CDR3 coding DNA: TGCGCCAGCAGCCTAGACTCAGGGGAAGGGGGCTACGAGCAGTACTTC. It yields the protein CASSLDSGEGGYEQYF.

This rearrangement joins TRBV19 to TRBJ1-6, with 9 bases fitting TRBD1. The CDR3 is 16 amino acids. CDR1 and CDR2 from the germline V gene are LNHDA and SQIVND (reference sequence). V shed 3 bases, J shed 4 bases, and the junction held 4 bases outside the gene matches. CDR3 nucleotides: TGTGCCAGTAGTATCCTGGGACAGGGATATAATTCACCCCTCCACTTT. It is translated as CASSILGQGYNSPLHF.

The rearrangement uses TRBV24-1 and TRBJ1-1; D not resolved. The CDR3 has 13 residues. Germline V gives CDR1 KGHDR, CDR2 SFDVKD. The ends were cut back, 7 bases at V and 0 bases at J, with 8 bases in the middle. Here the CDR3 DNA reads TGTGCCACCAGGGATATCATGAACACTGAAGCTTTCTTT. Its translation: CATRDIMNTEAFF.

This sequence joins TRBV6-1 and TRBJ2-7, with 7 bases that match TRBD2. Germline loops: CDR1 MNHNS, CDR2 SASEGT. V gave up 3 bases and J gave up 2 bases; unmatched junction bases: 4. CDR3 length: 14 residues. CDR3 residues: CASSEGLNTYEQYF. The CDR3 DNA is TGTGCCAGCAGTGAGGGACTAAATACCTACGAGCAGTACTTC.

The gene calls are TRBV5-4 and TRBJ2-1; TRBD2 might be the D (6 bases). The CDR3 is 14 amino acids. The V gene lost 0 bases and the J gene lost 8 bases, with 12 bases spanning the gap. Germline assignment: CDR1 SGHNT and CDR2 YYREEE (reference sequence). CDR3: CASSLETSVDEQFF. CDR3 coding DNA: TGTGCCAGCAGCTTGGAGACTAGTGTGGATGAGCAGTTCTTC.

This clone was seen a few times. This sequence joins TRBV6-6 and TRBJ1-5, with D maybe TRBD1 (5 bases). Germline CDR1 and CDR2: MNHNY and SVGAGI (reference sequence). Deletions cut 3 bases from V and 7 bases from J, with 19 bases between. There are 16 residues in the CDR3. This CDR3 is CASSYPQGSGQQPQHF. The CDR3 nucleotides are TGTGCCAGCAGTTATCCCCAGGGAAGTGGGCAGCAGCCCCAGCATTTT.

The chain has TRBV18 and TRBJ1-6, with D unclear. Trimming pared 3 bases from V and 6 bases from J, leaving 9 bases between. The CDR3 consists of 14 residues. CDR1 KGHSH and CDR2 LQKENI come from the germline V gene. CDR3 bases: TGTGCCAGCTCACCCGTGGAGGGTAATTCACCCCTCCACTTT. Encoded protein: CASSPVEGNSPLHF. The entire variable domain, with the rest obtained from reference TRBV18 and TRBJ1-6, is as follows: NAGVMQNPRHLVRRRGQEARLRCSPMKGHSHVYWYRQLPEEGLKFMVYLQKENIIDESGMPKERFSAEFPKEGPSILRIQQVVRGDSAAYFCASSPVEGNSPLHFGNGTRLTVT.

The chain links TRBV6-1 to TRBJ2-7; D might be TRBD2 (5 bases). In germline, CDR1 is MNHNS, CDR2 SASEGT. V was trimmed by 5 bases and J by 7 bases, leaving 15 bases between them. The CDR3 contains 13 residues. The CDR3 spells CASSPEGMGEQYF. CDR3 coding DNA: TGTGCCAGCAGTCCAGAGGGTATGGGTGAGCAGTACTTC.

The rearrangement links TRBV7-9 to TRBJ1-1; tentative D call: TRBD1 (5 bases). Germline V gene lookup returns CDR1 SEHNR and CDR2 FQNEAQ (reference sequence). The CDR3 runs to 14 residues. Between the trimmed V and J ends, which lost 3 bases and 0 bases, there was a span of 8 bases. CDR3 sequence (DNA): TGTGCCAGCAGCTTGGGAGGGGTGAACACTGAAGCTTTCTTT. This gives the protein CASSLGGVNTEAFF.

The V gene is TRBV28, the J gene TRBJ2-3; 7 bases match TRBD1. V dropped 1 base and J dropped 4; count of bases not matched to a gene: 5. Per germline, CDR1 MDHEN and CDR2 SYDVKM. This CDR3 has 15 residues. CDR3 nucleotide sequence: TGTGCCAGCAGTTTATTAGACAGGGATTCAGATACGCAGTATTTT. It codes for CASSLLDRDSDTQYF.